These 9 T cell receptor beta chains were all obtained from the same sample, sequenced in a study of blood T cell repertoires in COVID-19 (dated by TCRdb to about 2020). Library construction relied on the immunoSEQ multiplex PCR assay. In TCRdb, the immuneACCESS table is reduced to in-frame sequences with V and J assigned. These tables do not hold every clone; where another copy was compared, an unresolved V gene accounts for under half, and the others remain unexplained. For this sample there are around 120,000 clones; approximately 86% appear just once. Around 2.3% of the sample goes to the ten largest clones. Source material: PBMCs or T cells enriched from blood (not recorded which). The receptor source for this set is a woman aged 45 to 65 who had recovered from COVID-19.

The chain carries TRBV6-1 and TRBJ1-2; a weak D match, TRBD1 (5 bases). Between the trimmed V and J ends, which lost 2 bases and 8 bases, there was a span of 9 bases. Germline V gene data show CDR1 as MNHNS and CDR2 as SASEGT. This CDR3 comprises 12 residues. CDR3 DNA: TGTGCCAGCAGTGAACAGGGTCGGGGCTACACCTTC. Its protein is CASSEQGRGYTF.

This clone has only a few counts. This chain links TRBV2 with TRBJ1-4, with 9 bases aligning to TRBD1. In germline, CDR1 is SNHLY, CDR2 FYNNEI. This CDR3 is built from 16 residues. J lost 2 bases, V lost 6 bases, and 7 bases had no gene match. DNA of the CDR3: TGTGCCAGCAGCCCACAGGGGGCAAGGACTAATGAAAAACTGTTTTTT. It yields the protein CASSPQGARTNEKLFF.

CDR3 sequence reads: CASRLQGWDAGRTGWRETQYF. The CDR3, as DNA: TGTGCAAGTCGCCTGCAAGGTTGGGACGCGGGGAGGACAGGTTGGAGGGAGACCCAGTACTTC. The chain has TRBV12-2 and TRBJ2-5; TRBD1 reflects the table's D call only, with no check against the DNA. TRBV12-2 corresponds to a pseudogene. CDR3 length: 21 residues.

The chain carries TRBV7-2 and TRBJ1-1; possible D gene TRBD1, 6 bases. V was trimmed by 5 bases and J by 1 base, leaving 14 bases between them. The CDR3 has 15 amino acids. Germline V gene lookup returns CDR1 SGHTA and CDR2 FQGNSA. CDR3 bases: TGTGCCAGCAGCCCACAGACAGGCAAGAACACTGAAGCTTTCTTT. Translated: CASSPQTGKNTEAFF.

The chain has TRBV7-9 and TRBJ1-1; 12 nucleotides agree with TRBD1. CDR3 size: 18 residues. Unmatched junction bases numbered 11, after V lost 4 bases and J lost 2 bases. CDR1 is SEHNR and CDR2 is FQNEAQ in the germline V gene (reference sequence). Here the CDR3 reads CASSWSTGTGGFNTEAFF. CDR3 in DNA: TGTGCCAGCAGCTGGAGCACCGGGACAGGGGGCTTTAACACTGAAGCTTTCTTT.

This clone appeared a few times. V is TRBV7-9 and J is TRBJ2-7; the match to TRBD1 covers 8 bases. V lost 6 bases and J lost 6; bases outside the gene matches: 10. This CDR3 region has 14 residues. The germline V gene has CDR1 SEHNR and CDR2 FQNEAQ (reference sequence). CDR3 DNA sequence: TGTGCCAGCAGTCACCGGGACAGGTTTTTCGAGCAGTACTTC. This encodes CASSHRDRFFEQYF.

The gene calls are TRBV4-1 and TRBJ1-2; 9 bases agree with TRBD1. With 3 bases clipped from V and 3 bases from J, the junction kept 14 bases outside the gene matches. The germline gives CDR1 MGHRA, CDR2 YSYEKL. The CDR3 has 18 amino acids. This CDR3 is CASSHPVGDRDFYYGYTF. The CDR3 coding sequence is TGCGCCAGCAGCCACCCCGTCGGGGACAGGGACTTCTACTATGGCTACACCTTC.

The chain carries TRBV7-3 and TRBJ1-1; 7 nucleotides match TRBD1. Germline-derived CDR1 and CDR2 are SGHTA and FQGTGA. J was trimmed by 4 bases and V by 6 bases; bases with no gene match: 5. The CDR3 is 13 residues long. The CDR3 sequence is CASSATGVTEAFF. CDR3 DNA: TGTGCCAGCAGTGCAACAGGGGTCACTGAAGCTTTCTTT.

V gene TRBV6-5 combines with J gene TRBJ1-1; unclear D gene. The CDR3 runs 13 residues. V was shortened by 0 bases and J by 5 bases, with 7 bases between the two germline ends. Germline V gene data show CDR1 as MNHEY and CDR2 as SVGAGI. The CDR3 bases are TGTGCCAGCAGTTACTCGGGCCAAACTGAAGCTTTCTTT. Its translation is CASSYSGQTEAFF.